This record covers a single TCR beta chain. This sample was taken from a study of blood T cell repertoires in COVID-19. In the authors' workflow: Reference gene primer amplification yielded estimated nucleated cell counts. This table comes from immunoSEQ multiplex PCR, and its TCRdb copy is limited to in-frame clones, with some not included. The DNA was the basis for D and trimming; V, J and clone size are from that table. The table includes about 250,000 clones, roughly 80% detected once. The CDR3 is 15 residues long. The V gene's germline CDR1 is LNHDA and CDR2 SQIVND (reference sequence). With V trimmed by 2 bases and J by 4 bases, 4 bases remained unmatched.

The receptor was isolated from a middle-aged man who had been exposed to COVID-19. This chain links TRBV19 with TRBJ1-5, with 8 bases matching TRBD1. Sequenced: PBMCs or T cells enriched from blood (not recorded which). The DNA for the CDR3 is TGTGCCAGTAGTATATTGGGACAGGCTAATCAGCCCCAGCATTTT. Translating it yields CASSILGQANQPQHF.